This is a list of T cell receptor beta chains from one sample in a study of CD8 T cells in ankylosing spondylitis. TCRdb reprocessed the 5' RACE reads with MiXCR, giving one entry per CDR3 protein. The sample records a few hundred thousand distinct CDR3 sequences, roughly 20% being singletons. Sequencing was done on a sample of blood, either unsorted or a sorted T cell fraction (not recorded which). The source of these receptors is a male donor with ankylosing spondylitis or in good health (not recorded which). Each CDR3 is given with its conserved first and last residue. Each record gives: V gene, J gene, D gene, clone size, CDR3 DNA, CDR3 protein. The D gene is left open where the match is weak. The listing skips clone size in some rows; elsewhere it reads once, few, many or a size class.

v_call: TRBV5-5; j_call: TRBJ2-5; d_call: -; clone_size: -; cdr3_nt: TGTGCCAGCAGCTGGGTTCGGGAACAAGAGACCCAGTACTTC; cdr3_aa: CASSWVREQETQYF
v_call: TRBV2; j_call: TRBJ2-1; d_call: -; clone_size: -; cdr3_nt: TGTGCCAGCAGCTACAACAGCAATGAGCAGTTCTTC; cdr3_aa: CASSYNSNEQFF
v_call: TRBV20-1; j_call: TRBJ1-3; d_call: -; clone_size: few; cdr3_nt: TGCAGTGCCCCCTCTGGAAACACCATATATTTT; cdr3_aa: CSAPSGNTIYF
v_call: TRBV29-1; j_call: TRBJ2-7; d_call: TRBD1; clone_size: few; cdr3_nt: TGCAGCGCCAAAAGGGGGGACAGGGCTATTGGGGAGCAGTACTTC; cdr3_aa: CSAKRGDRAIGEQYF
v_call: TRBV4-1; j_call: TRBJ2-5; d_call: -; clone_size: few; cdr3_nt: TGCGCCAGCAGCCAAGTCTGGGAACAAGAGACCCAGTACTTC; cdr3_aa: CASSQVWEQETQYF
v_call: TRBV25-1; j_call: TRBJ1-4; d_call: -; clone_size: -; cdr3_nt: TGTGCCAGCAGTGAACGTACTTCCTGGGGGTTGGAAAAACTGTTTTTT; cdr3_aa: CASSERTSWGLEKLFF
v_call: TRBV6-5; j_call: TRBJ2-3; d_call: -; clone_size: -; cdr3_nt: TGTGCCAGCAGTTCCTTACTCGACGGGTACTCCACAGATACGCAGTATTTT; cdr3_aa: CASSSLLDGYSTDTQYF
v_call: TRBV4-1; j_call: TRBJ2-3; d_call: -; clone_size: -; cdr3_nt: TGCGCCAGCAGCGGGACGGGGGTAAGCACAGATACGCAGTATTTT; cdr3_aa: CASSGTGVSTDTQYF
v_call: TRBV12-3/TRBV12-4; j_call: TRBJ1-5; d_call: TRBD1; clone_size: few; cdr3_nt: TGTGCCAGCACCTTAACAGGGGCGGGTCAGCCCCAGCATTTT; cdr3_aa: CASTLTGAGQPQHF
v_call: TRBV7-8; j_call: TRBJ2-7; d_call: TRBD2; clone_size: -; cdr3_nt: TGTGCCAGCAGCCCGAGGACTAGCGGGCGTCCCTACGAGCAGTACTTC; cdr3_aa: CASSPRTSGRPYEQYF
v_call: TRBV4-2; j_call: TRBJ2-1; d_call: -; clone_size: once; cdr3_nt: TGTGCCAGCAGTGGGGGGTGGGGGTACAATGAGCAGTTCTTC; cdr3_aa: CASSGGWGYNEQFF
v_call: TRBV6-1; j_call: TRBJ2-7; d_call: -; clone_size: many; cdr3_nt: TGTGCCAGCAGCTTGAACCAGGGATTTTACGAGCAGTACTTC; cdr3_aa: CASSLNQGFYEQYF
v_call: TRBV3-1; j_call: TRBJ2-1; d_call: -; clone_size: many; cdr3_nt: TGTGCCAGCAGCCAAGACACGGGGAAAATTTACAATGAGCAGTTCTTC; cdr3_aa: CASSQDTGKIYNEQFF
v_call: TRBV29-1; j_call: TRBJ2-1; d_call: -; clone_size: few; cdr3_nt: TGCAGCGTTGAAGGGACAACTGATTCGAGCTCCTACAATGAGCAGTTCTTC; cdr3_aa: CSVEGTTDSSSYNEQFF
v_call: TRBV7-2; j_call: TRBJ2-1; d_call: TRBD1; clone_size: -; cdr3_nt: TGTGCCAGCAGCTCCCTGGACAGGTTGTCCTACAATGAGCAGTTCTTC; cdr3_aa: CASSSLDRLSYNEQFF
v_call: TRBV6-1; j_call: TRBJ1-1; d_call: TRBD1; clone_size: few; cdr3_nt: TGTGCCAGCAGTGAACCCTTACACAGGGGGCTGAACACTGAAGCTTTCTTT; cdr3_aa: CASSEPLHRGLNTEAFF
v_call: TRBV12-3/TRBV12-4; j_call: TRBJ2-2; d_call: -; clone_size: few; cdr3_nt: TGTGCCAGCAGTCATACCTGGAACACCGGGGAGCTGTTTTTT; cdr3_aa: CASSHTWNTGELFF